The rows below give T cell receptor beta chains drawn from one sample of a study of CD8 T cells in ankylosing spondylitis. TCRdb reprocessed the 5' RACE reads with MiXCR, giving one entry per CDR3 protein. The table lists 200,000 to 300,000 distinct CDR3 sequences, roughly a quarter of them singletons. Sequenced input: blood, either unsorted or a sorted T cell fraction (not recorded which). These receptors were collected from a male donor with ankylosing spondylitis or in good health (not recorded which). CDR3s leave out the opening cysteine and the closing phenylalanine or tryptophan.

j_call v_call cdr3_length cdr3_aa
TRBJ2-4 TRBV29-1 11 SVGQVAKNIQY
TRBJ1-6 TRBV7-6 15 ASSLGPGQPDNSPLH
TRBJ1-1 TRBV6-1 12 ASSRDRVNTEAF
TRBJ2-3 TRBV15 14 ATSPGRRLGSDTQY
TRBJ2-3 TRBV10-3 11 AISDEGADTQY
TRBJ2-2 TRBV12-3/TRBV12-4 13 ASSLLSGGPGELF
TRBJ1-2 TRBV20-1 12 SAVNRDRDYGYT
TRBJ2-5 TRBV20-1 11 SAIRTDQETQY
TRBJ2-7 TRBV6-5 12 ASSYGAGTREQY
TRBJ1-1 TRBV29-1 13 SVDKGQGKNTEAF